This TCR beta chain was identified in a study of vaccination and CD4 T cells after COVID-19. Turning to the study itself: With a range of 35 to 161, the median interval from diagnosis to drawing post-COVID samples was 100 to 110 days.

A note on this clonotype: Its antigen remains unidentified.

The study sequenced cultured CD4+ T cell DNA using the Oncomine TCR Beta short-read assay. A single record per CDR3 protein comes from TCRdb applying MiXCR to the PCR reads. Found here are some 9,300 distinct CDR3 sequences, about half of them singletons; the top ten hold approximately 20%. The CDR3 runs to 12 residues. The ends were cut back, 8 bases at V and 4 bases at J, with 14 bases in the middle. Germline V lookup: CDR1 GTSNPN, CDR2 SVGIG (reference sequence). Treatment here: roughly nine-day PBMC culture with coronavirus spike peptide pools or control peptides (ViraFEST assay). This chain links TRBV30 with TRBJ1-2; no clear D. The sequencing input was CD4+ T cells from blood, cultured in vitro. This receptor was obtained from a human donor who had recovered from COVID-19. CDR3 region: CARTGGFYGYTF. Here the CDR3 DNA reads TGTGCCCGGACGGGCGGCTTCTATGGCTACACCTTC.